Following are 31 T cell receptor beta chains from one sample sequenced in a study of shared clonotypes between healthy human individuals (dated by TCRdb to 2019 to 2021). The library was produced with the immunoSEQ multiplex PCR assay. The clones in this table, taken by TCRdb from immuneACCESS, are in-frame only. Not every clone is retained; where verified, under half of the shortfall comes from an unresolved V gene, and the cause of the rest is unknown. The sample includes over 400,000 clones, with 90% to 96% observed a single time. The ten largest clones capture nearly 0.065% of the sample. The material sequenced was naive CD4+ T cells sorted from blood. The intended sense of this specimen's cell subset or site label: CD45RA+ positively selected. The receptor source for this set is a woman between 25 and 40 years old in good health.

This chain connects TRBV28 to TRBJ1-5; the match to TRBD1 covers 9 bases. The germline gives CDR1 MDHEN, CDR2 SYDVKM. J lost 5 bases, V lost 4 bases, and 3 bases had no gene match. The CDR3 runs 14 residues. The CDR3 DNA reads TGTGCCAGCAGTTCAACAGGGGGCTATCAGCCCCAGCATTTT. Protein product: CASSSTGGYQPQHF.

DNA of the CDR3: TGTGCCAGCTCACCAGGGCAGGGTGTGGGCACTGAAGCTTTCTTT. Its translation is CASSPGQGVGTEAFF. V and J are TRBV18 and TRBJ1-1, with D maybe TRBD1 (5 bases). The germline V gene has CDR1 KGHSH and CDR2 LQKENI. Trimming shortened V by 2 bases and J by 4 bases, and 14 bases separated the two germline ends. The CDR3 loop spans 15 amino acids. Together with reference TRBV18 and TRBJ1-1, the CDR3 gives the full variable domain: NAGVMQNPRHLVRRRGQEARLRCSPMKGHSHVYWYRQLPEEGLKFMVYLQKENIIDESGMPKERFSAEFPKEGPSILRIQQVVRGDSAAYFCASSPGQGVGTEAFFGQGTRLTVV.

This chain connects TRBV5-4 to TRBJ1-1, with 8 bases identical to TRBD1. This CDR3 spans 13 amino acids. The junction had 3 bases not matched to a gene; V was cut back by 4 bases and J by 4 bases. Looked up from germline, CDR1 is SGHNT and CDR2 is YYREEE (reference sequence). CDR3 amino acids: CASSDRGTTEAFF. For the CDR3, the DNA is TGTGCCAGCAGCGACAGGGGAACCACTGAAGCTTTCTTT.

In this sample, this clone turned up once. This chain uses TRBV19 with TRBJ1-2; D is uncertain. V lost 5 bases to trimming and J lost 5 bases, with 15 bases between them. Germline V gives CDR1 LNHDA, CDR2 SQIVND (reference sequence). The CDR3 has 14 residues. CDR3 nucleotide sequence: TGTGCCAGTAGTTCACCGGTCTCCCCGTATGGCTACACCTTC. Its translation is CASSSPVSPYGYTF.

The gene calls are TRBV4-2 and TRBJ2-7; unclear D gene. Between the trimmed V and J ends, which lost 2 bases and 0 bases, there was a span of 14 bases. The CDR3 runs 16 residues. Looked up from germline, CDR1 is LGHNA and CDR2 is YNFKEQ. CDR3 residues: CASSQRRTQSSYEQYF. DNA for the CDR3: TGTGCCAGCAGCCAACGGCGTACTCAAAGCTCCTACGAGCAGTACTTC.

CDR3 sequence reads: CASSLTRGSYNEQFF. As DNA, the CDR3 is TGTGCCAGCAGCCTTACTCGGGGCTCCTACAATGAGCAGTTCTTC. The chain joins TRBV11-2 to TRBJ2-1, with D maybe TRBD2 (5 bases). Germline V CDR1 and CDR2: SGHAT, FQNNGV. The CDR3 sequence is 15 residues long. Trimming cost V 5 bases and J 0 bases, with 11 bases left between them.

DNA for the CDR3: TGCAGCGTTGGACGGGAGTCTAGCTACAATGAGCAGTTCTTC. Protein product: CSVGRESSYNEQFF. This rearrangement joins TRBV29-1 to TRBJ2-1; possible D gene TRBD2, 6 bases. CDR3 length: 14 amino acids. Germline CDR1 SQVTM, CDR2 ANQGSEA. Trimming shortened V by 4 bases and J by 3 bases, and 13 bases separated the two germline ends.

Details on this clone: Other DNA sequences in the sample encode the same CDR3. J is TRBJ2-7 and V is TRBV5-1; 12 positions agree with TRBD1. CDR3 length: 14 amino acids. V shed 4 bases and J 5 bases; nucleotides not matched to a gene: 4. Germline V gene lookup returns CDR1 SGHRS and CDR2 YFSETQ. This CDR3 is CASSPGQGADEQYF. As DNA, the CDR3 is TGCGCCAGCAGCCCGGGACAGGGGGCGGACGAGCAGTACTTC.

CDR3 sequence: CSVERGSGNTIYF. The DNA of the CDR3 is TGCAGCGTTGAGAGAGGGTCTGGAAACACCATATATTTT. This rearrangement joins TRBV29-1 to TRBJ1-3; D is uncertain. Trimming left V 3 bases short and J 1 base short, with 7 bases between. This CDR3 has 13 amino acids. Germline V gene data show CDR1 as SQVTM and CDR2 as ANQGSEA.

J is TRBJ1-5 and V is TRBV27; D may be TRBD1 (5 bases). V was shortened by 1 base and J by 5 bases, with 24 bases between the two germline ends. The CDR3 length is 19 residues. Looked up from germline, CDR1 is MNHEY and CDR2 is SMNVEV (reference sequence). CDR3 sequence (DNA): TGTGCCAGCAGTTTATACGGGGAAAGGGGCGCGAGGTCGCATCAGCCCCAGCATTTT. Translated, it gives CASSLYGERGARSHQPQHF.

The rearrangement joins TRBV28 to TRBJ2-2, with D unclear. Per the germline V gene, CDR1 is MDHEN and CDR2 is SYDVKM. The CDR3 has 18 residues. V was shortened by 7 bases and J by 2 bases, with 23 bases between the two germline ends. CDR3 in DNA: TGTGCCAGCATCCCTTCCCTAGGGCAGTTGCGAAACACCGGGGAGCTGTTTTTT. Its protein is CASIPSLGQLRNTGELFF.

V is TRBV11-2 and J is TRBJ2-5; D is unclear. The end of the DNA is better explained by TRBJ2-7, so the J call may be wrong. Germline CDR1 is SGHAT and CDR2 is FQNNGV. The CDR3 loop spans 13 amino acids. Here the CDR3 reads CASSLVPAYEQYF. CDR3 DNA: TGTGCCAGCAGCTTAGTACCAGCCTACGAGCAGTACTTC.

V gene TRBV6-6 combines with J gene TRBJ2-2; no firm D call. Trimming cost V 5 bases and J 0 bases, with 10 bases left between them. CDR1 is MNHNY and CDR2 is SVGAGI in the germline V gene (reference sequence). The CDR3 runs 15 residues. The CDR3: CASSLGSANTGELFF. The CDR3 DNA reads as TGTGCCAGCAGTCTAGGGTCGGCGAACACCGGGGAGCTGTTTTTT.

The gene calls are TRBV7-8 and TRBJ2-7; D uncertain. The CDR3 runs 15 residues. V was cut by 1 base and J by 2 bases, with 12 bases left in between. Germline CDR1 reads SGHVS; CDR2 reads FQNEAQ. CDR3 nucleotide sequence: TGTGCCAGCAGCTTAGAACGGCTACCCCCCTACGAGCAGTACTTC. It yields the protein CASSLERLPPYEQYF.

The chain couples TRBV29-1 to TRBJ2-5, with 13 bases that match TRBD2. The J call may not be correct, given that the DNA end is closer to TRBJ2-7. CDR1 is SQVTM, CDR2 ANQGSEA, per germline. The CDR3 is made up of 14 amino acids. The CDR3: CSGRTSGRGNEQYF. In DNA, the CDR3 is TGCAGCGGCCGGACTAGCGGGAGAGGCAACGAGCAGTACTTC.

The J gene is TRBJ2-1, the V gene TRBV9; D ambiguous. Trimming left V 3 bases short and J 15 bases short, with 16 bases between. Germline V gives CDR1 SGDLS, CDR2 YYNGEE. This CDR3 has 12 amino acids. CDR3 sequence reads: CASSARSNPLFF. The CDR3 DNA sequence: TGTGCCAGCAGCGCCCGATCGAATCCCCTGTTCTTC.

The V call is TRBV7-9, the J call TRBJ2-6, with a possible D match to TRBD1 (6 bases). This CDR3 is built from 17 residues. From germline, CDR1 is SEHNR and CDR2 FQNEAQ (reference sequence). With 6 bases removed from V and 2 bases from J, the gap between germline ends came to 17 bases. The CDR3 spells CASRPDRKNAGANVLTF. The CDR3 region has the DNA TGTGCCAGCAGACCCGACAGGAAGAACGCTGGGGCCAACGTCCTGACTTTC.

The chain uses TRBV7-9 and TRBJ2-7; possible D gene TRBD2, 6 bases. Trimming left V 4 bases short and J 0 bases short, with 13 bases between. The CDR3 totals 15 residues. Germline values: CDR1 SEHNR, CDR2 FQNEAQ (reference sequence). The CDR3 sequence is CASSSQAGNSYEQYF. The CDR3 bases are TGTGCCAGCAGCTCCCAAGCGGGCAACTCCTACGAGCAGTACTTC.

The rearrangement links TRBV5-4 to TRBJ2-5; D perhaps matches TRBD2 (6 bases). The length of the CDR3 is 14 residues. The V end was cut by 2 bases, the J end by 5 bases, with 13 bases between. Germline lookup yields CDR1 SGHNT and CDR2 YYREEE (reference sequence). The CDR3 coding sequence is TGTGCCAGCAGCTTTACCGGGACTGGGGAGACCCAGTACTTC. The encoded protein is CASSFTGTGETQYF.

The chain recombines TRBV5-8 with TRBJ2-7; possibly TRBD2 for D (5 bases). V shed 0 bases and J shed 4 bases, with 17 bases lying between them. In germline, CDR1 is SGHTS, CDR2 YDEGEE. The CDR3 runs to 16 residues. In DNA form, the CDR3 reads TGTGCCAGCAGCTTGGGTGGCGCAACGACGGGGTACGAGCAGTACTTC. The encoded protein is CASSLGGATTGYEQYF. The variable domain in full, with the rest retrieved from reference TRBV5-8 and TRBJ2-7, is EAGVTQSPTHLIKTRGQQATLRCSPISGHTSVYWYQQALGLGLQFLLWYDEGEERNRGNFPPRFSGRQFPNYSSELNVNALELEDSALYLCASSLGGATTGYEQYFGPGTRLTVT.

This clone was seen a single time. This chain joins TRBV7-2 and TRBJ1-2, with a tentative D call TRBD1 (5 bases). The CDR3 extends over 13 amino acids. The V gene lost 6 bases and the J gene lost 4 bases, with 12 bases spanning the gap. Per the germline V gene, CDR1 is SGHTA and CDR2 is FQGNSA. This chain's CDR3 is CASSFPGTYGYTF. In nucleotides, the CDR3 is TGTGCCAGCAGTTTCCCAGGGACCTATGGCTACACCTTC.

This clone was counted once. V gene TRBV29-1 combines with J gene TRBJ2-7; 7 positions match TRBD1. With 4 bases clipped from V and 4 bases from J, the junction kept 10 bases outside the gene matches. Germline CDR1 reads SQVTM; CDR2 reads ANQGSEA. This CDR3 spans 14 amino acids. The CDR3 is CSVASRQGAYEQYF. The CDR3 DNA follows: TGCAGCGTTGCATCAAGACAGGGAGCTTACGAGCAGTACTTC.

The gene calls are TRBV27 and TRBJ2-7; D is perhaps TRBD1 (8 bases). This CDR3 has 15 amino acids. Germline V gene lookup returns CDR1 MNHEY and CDR2 SMNVEV (reference sequence). Here the CDR3 reads CAAGGWERGPYEQYF. The CDR3 region has the DNA TGTGCAGCAGGGGGCTGGGAGCGGGGACCGTACGAGCAGTACTTC.

V usage is TRBV6-6 and J usage is TRBJ1-1, with D perhaps matching TRBD1 (5 bases). The ends were cut back, 7 bases at V and 8 bases at J, with 11 bases in the middle. Germline CDR1 is MNHNY and CDR2 is SVGAGI (reference sequence). The CDR3 runs 11 residues. Here the CDR3 reads CASTLRQEAFF. CDR3 DNA sequence: TGTGCCAGCACACTTAGACAGGAAGCTTTCTTT.

The CDR3 DNA sequence: TGTGCCAGTAGTAACACTGGACTAGCGGGAGTTGGGTACAATGAGCAGTTCTTC. Protein product: CASSNTGLAGVGYNEQFF. The chain recombines TRBV19 with TRBJ2-1; 13 nucleotides agree with TRBD2. V shed 4 bases, J shed 4 bases, and the junction held 10 bases outside the gene matches. This CDR3 has 18 amino acids. The germline CDR1 and CDR2 sequences are LNHDA and SQIVND (reference sequence).

V gene TRBV7-3 combines with J gene TRBJ2-3; 10 nucleotides align to TRBD2. The length of the CDR3 is 14 residues. Germline CDR1 SGHTA, CDR2 FQGTGA. V shed 1 base and J 8 bases; nucleotides not matched to a gene: 3. CDR3 DNA sequence: TGTGCCAGCAGCTTAAAGGCTAGCGGGAGTACGCAGTATTTT. It yields the protein CASSLKASGSTQYF.

The gene calls are TRBV5-8 and TRBJ1-3; unclear D gene. From germline, CDR1 is SGHTS and CDR2 YDEGEE. CDR3 size: 15 residues. V lost 0 bases, J lost 0 bases, and 7 bases lay in between. The CDR3 DNA reads TGTGCCAGCAGCTTGGACCACTTCTCTGGAAACACCATATATTTT. Translated, it gives CASSLDHFSGNTIYF.

The chain carries TRBV15 and TRBJ1-4; no firm D call. Germline V gene sequence: CDR1 LNHNV, CDR2 YYDKDF (reference sequence). The V and J ends lost 2 bases and 4 bases respectively, with 8 bases between them. The CDR3 has 14 residues. CDR3 amino acids: CATSRRALNEKLFF. The CDR3 DNA reads as TGTGCCACCAGCAGACGGGCCCTTAATGAAAAACTGTTTTTT.

The CDR3 region is CASSPRGIQETQYF. The CDR3 DNA reads as TGTGCCAGCAGCCCGAGAGGGATACAAGAGACCCAGTACTTC. The V gene is TRBV5-4, the J gene TRBJ2-5, with a tentative D call TRBD2 (5 bases). CDR1 and CDR2 from the germline V gene are SGHNT and YYREEE (reference sequence). The CDR3 has 14 amino acids. Trimming took off 4 bases at V and 2 bases at J, with 12 bases between the two ends.

The J gene is TRBJ2-1, the V gene TRBV28; D unclear. Germline loops: CDR1 MDHEN, CDR2 SYDVKM. The CDR3 is 13 amino acids. V lost 7 bases and J lost 2, with 9 bases in between. CDR3 in DNA: TGTGCCAGCACGACTGGCCCCTACAATGAGCAGTTCTTC. Protein sequence: CASTTGPYNEQFF. The variable domain in full, completed from reference TRBV28 and TRBJ2-1, reads DVKVTQSSRYLVKRTGEKVFLECVQDMDHENMFWYRQDPGLGLRLIYFSYDVKMKEKGDIPEGYSVSREKKERFSLILESASTNQTSMYLCASTTGPYNEQFFGPGTRLTVL.

This clone appeared once. This chain connects TRBV19 to TRBJ2-1, with D possibly TRBD2 on 6 matching bases. Trimming left V 5 bases short and J 9 bases short, with 17 bases between. Germline CDR1 LNHDA, CDR2 SQIVND (reference sequence). The length of the CDR3 is 14 residues. Here the CDR3 DNA reads TGTGCCAGTAGTCCGGGGGTGATAATAGGTGAGCAGTTCTTC. Protein product: CASSPGVIIGEQFF.